The clone carrying this T cell receptor beta chain appeared many times. Antigen unknown. The CDR3 is 16 amino acids. The germline CDR1 and CDR2 sequences are SGHRS and YFSETQ. The V segment lost 0 bases and the J segment 8 bases; nucleotides outside the gene matches: 11. 5'RACE generated cDNA with 10-nucleotide random UMIs. TCRdb reprocessed the 5' RACE reads via MiXCR and lists one record per CDR3 protein. Of approximately 70,000 distinct CDR3 sequences listed, about 5.1% are singletons. This sample was taken from a study of neurological immune-mediated disorders. Study-wide results and caveats: Private repertoires in all groups were suggested, as expanded clones shared no CDR3 amino acid sequences across subjects. It was the repertoires of 18 of 34 multiple sclerosis patients that phylogenetic grouping placed in one related-CDR3 cluster, which is a possible signature. The greatest TCR clonal expansion appeared in HTLV-1-associated myelopathy and the smallest, falling below healthy controls, in multiple sclerosis.

The chain carries TRBV5-1 and TRBJ2-1; 7 bases line up with TRBD2. Sequencing input: PBMCs. The sequence came from a woman in her 70s with multiple sclerosis. The CDR3 here is CASSLAVEGRGDEQFF. As DNA, the CDR3 is TGCGCCAGCAGCTTGGCCGTGGAGGGGAGGGGTGATGAGCAGTTCTTC. The full variable domain, its missing parts supplied by reference TRBV5-1 and TRBJ2-1, is KAGVTQTPRYLIKTRGQQVTLSCSPISGHRSVSWYQQTPGQGLQFLFEYFSETQRNKGNFPGRFSGRQFSNSRSEMNVSTLELGDSALYLCASSLAVEGRGDEQFFGPGTRLTVL.